The 24 T cell receptor beta chains listed next were all sequenced from one sample in a study of a mutant IDH1 vaccine in newly diagnosed glioma (dated by TCRdb to about 2021). Library method: the immunoSEQ multiplex PCR assay. This is the immuneACCESS table as TCRdb keeps it, with only in-frame sequences that have V and J called. A part of the clones is gone; compared with another copy, unresolved V genes explain less than half, and the rest is unexplained. This sample lists tens of thousands of clones; over 60% were detected once. The top ten constitute approximately 8% of the sample. Per the publication, the time point label means: week 35, safety follow-up. Each vaccine dose was 300 ug of a 20-mer mutant IDH1 peptide in Montanide, given subcutaneously with topical imiquimod. The antigens of these receptors remain unknown. The input for sequencing was PBMCs, taken from a glioma patient whose treatment included an IDH1 peptide vaccine. These receptors were collected from a man aged 45-60 years with glioma.

The rearrangement links TRBV5-4 to TRBJ1-2; TRBD1 might be the D (5 bases). The germline V gene has CDR1 SGHNT and CDR2 YYREEE (reference sequence). V was clipped by 0 bases and J by 6 bases, with 18 bases between them. The CDR3 totals 16 residues. CDR3 in DNA: TGTGCCAGCAGCTTGGGTGCGGTCAGGGATTCCGATGGCTACACCTTC. Amino acid sequence: CASSLGAVRDSDGYTF.

The V and J genes are TRBV7-9 and TRBJ2-2; TRBD1 matches at 8 bases. The CDR3 contains 14 residues. Unmatched junction bases numbered 4, after V lost 5 bases and J lost 5 bases. CDR1 and CDR2 from the germline V gene are SEHNR and FQNEAQ (reference sequence). The CDR3 here is CASSPGQGTGELFF. The CDR3 DNA sequence: TGTGCCAGCAGCCCAGGACAGGGAACCGGGGAGCTGTTTTTT.

The V and J genes are TRBV27 and TRBJ2-7, with TRBD2 matching over 10 bases. The CDR3 spans 15 residues. CDR1 and CDR2 (germline): MNHEY, SMNVEV (reference sequence). V was pared by 4 bases and J by 0 bases, with 3 bases of the junction left unmatched. The chain's CDR3 is CASSSRTSGSYEQYF. The CDR3 region has the DNA TGTGCCAGCAGTTCCCGGACTAGCGGCTCCTACGAGCAGTACTTC.

V usage is TRBV2 and J usage is TRBJ1-2, with a possible D match to TRBD1 (6 bases). Germline V gives CDR1 SNHLY, CDR2 FYNNEI. The ends were cut back, 8 bases at V and 2 bases at J, with 15 bases in the middle. The CDR3 length is 14 residues. The CDR3 DNA reads as TGTGCCAGCGAGCCGGGACACTTAAACTATGGCTACACCTTC. This translates into CASEPGHLNYGYTF.

V gene TRBV9 combines with J gene TRBJ1-2, with a weak D call TRBD1 (5 bases). V gave up 3 bases and J gave up 3 bases, with 18 bases separating them. CDR1 SGDLS and CDR2 YYNGEE come from the germline V gene. This CDR3 is built from 16 residues. CDR3 sequence (DNA): TGTGCCAGCAGCGCCCCCACGGGCCAGACAGACTATGGCTACACCTTC. The encoded protein is CASSAPTGQTDYGYTF.

DNA for the CDR3: TGTGCCAGCAGAGATTTGACAGGCTTAAATCAGCCCCAGCATTTT. As protein: CASRDLTGLNQPQHF. This chain joins TRBV6-1 and TRBJ1-5; possibly TRBD1 for D (6 bases). The CDR3 loop spans 15 amino acids. CDR1 and CDR2 (germline): MNHNS, SASEGT. The V end was cut by 6 bases, the J end by 4 bases, with 16 bases between.

This chain joins TRBV5-6 and TRBJ1-4; TRBD1 matches 7 bases. Unmatched junction bases numbered 6, after V lost 0 bases and J lost 7 bases. Per germline, CDR1 SGHDT and CDR2 YYEEEE. The CDR3 covers 15 residues. CDR3 region: CASSLGGTDLEKLFF. The CDR3 nucleotides are TGTGCCAGCAGCTTGGGTGGGACAGATCTTGAAAAACTGTTTTTT.

By share, this clone ranks as medium-sized. CDR3 sequence: CAWSAAIAEAFF. CDR3 bases: TGTGCCTGGAGCGCCGCAATCGCTGAAGCTTTCTTT. The chain combines TRBV30 with TRBJ1-1; D ambiguous. The CDR3 runs 12 residues. The germline V and J ends were trimmed by 3 bases and 6 bases, with 11 bases remaining between them. The germline V gene has CDR1 GTSNPN and CDR2 SVGIG (reference sequence).

This rearrangement joins TRBV19 to TRBJ2-2, with D tentatively TRBD2 (6 bases). Germline values: CDR1 LNHDA, CDR2 SQIVND (reference sequence). The germline V and J ends were trimmed by 3 bases and 7 bases, with 15 bases remaining between them. CDR3 length: 15 residues. The chain's CDR3 is CASSMNGGTGGELFF. As DNA, the CDR3 is TGTGCCAGTAGTATGAACGGGGGAACTGGCGGGGAGCTGTTTTTT.

The rearrangement uses TRBV4-1 and TRBJ1-5; 8 nucleotides agree with TRBD1. CDR3 length equals 17 residues. From germline, CDR1 is MGHRA and CDR2 YSYEKL. Trimming removed 2 bases from V and 4 bases from J; junction bases left unmatched: 10. The CDR3 protein is CASSQSFLDRANQPQHF. In DNA, the CDR3 is TGCGCCAGCAGCCAAAGCTTTCTGGACAGGGCGAATCAGCCCCAGCATTTT.

The chain links TRBV4-1 to TRBJ2-7, with 7 bases fitting TRBD1. The junction had 11 bases not matched to a gene; V was cut back by 4 bases and J by 2 bases. CDR1 MGHRA and CDR2 YSYEKL come from the germline V gene. This CDR3 has 16 amino acids. The DNA of the CDR3 is TGCGCCAGCAGCCCCATGGGACGGGACAGCACCTACGAGCAGTACTTC. Amino acids: CASSPMGRDSTYEQYF.

The V gene is TRBV7-2, the J gene TRBJ2-5; 7 positions agree with TRBD2. After removal of 5 bases from V and 7 bases from J, the junction contained 4 bases not matched to a gene. The CDR3 sequence is 12 residues long. The germline gives CDR1 SGHTA, CDR2 FQGNSA. As DNA, the CDR3 is TGTGCCAGCAGCGATGGGAGGGGGACCCAGTACTTC. Protein product: CASSDGRGTQYF.

The genes are TRBV30 and TRBJ2-7; 9 nucleotides line up with TRBD2. Trimming removed 5 bases from V and 5 bases from J; junction bases left unmatched: 10. Per the germline V gene, CDR1 is GTSNPN and CDR2 is SVGIG (reference sequence). This CDR3 region has 14 residues. The CDR3 DNA reads as TGTGCCTGGGGGACCGGGACTAGCATGAACGAGCAGTACTTC. Translating it yields CAWGTGTSMNEQYF.

The DNA of the CDR3 is TGTGCCAGCACCAGAATGGGGGTAAACACTGAAGCTTTCTTT. Protein: CASTRMGVNTEAFF. The chain carries TRBV7-2 and TRBJ1-1; D might be TRBD1 (5 bases). The V end lost 7 bases, the J end lost 2 bases, and 14 bases lay between the germline ends. The CDR3 length is 14 residues. Germline lookup yields CDR1 SGHTA and CDR2 FQGNSA.

The chain employs TRBV19 and TRBJ1-1; D is unclear. With 9 bases removed from V and 1 base from J, the gap between germline ends came to 12 bases. Germline CDR1 LNHDA, CDR2 SQIVND (reference sequence). The CDR3 extends over 13 amino acids. The CDR3 region is CASRDTTNTEAFF. CDR3 coding DNA: TGTGCCAGCCGCGACACTACGAACACTGAAGCTTTCTTT.

The chain uses TRBV6-5 and TRBJ2-7; possibly TRBD1 for D (6 bases). Trimming left V 0 bases short and J 1 base short, with 10 bases between. Germline-derived CDR1 and CDR2 are MNHEY and SVGAGI. There are 15 residues in the CDR3. CDR3 sequence reads: CASSYSTQGSYEQYF. The CDR3 nucleotides read TGTGCCAGCAGTTACTCGACGCAGGGGTCCTACGAGCAGTACTTC.

The gene calls are TRBV6-6 and TRBJ1-1; unclear D gene. The V end was cut by 6 bases, the J end by 0 bases, with 8 bases between. CDR1 is MNHNY, CDR2 SVGAGI, per germline (reference sequence). This CDR3 is built from 13 residues. CDR3 protein: CASRGGLNTEAFF. The CDR3 DNA reads TGTGCCAGCAGGGGAGGGTTGAACACTGAAGCTTTCTTT.

The sample holds a few counts of this clone. J is TRBJ1-2 and V is TRBV21-1. TRBV21-1 is described as a pseudogene. The CDR3 spans 13 residues. CDR3 amino acids: CASSKVVNPGYTF. As DNA, the CDR3 is TGTGCCAGCAGCAAAGTGGTCAACCCTGGCTACACCTTC.

The DNA of the CDR3 is TGTGCCAGCAGCCGGGCCGCCGGGACTGAAGCTTTCTTT. It is translated as CASSRAAGTEAFF. V is TRBV27 and J is TRBJ1-1; D ambiguous. From germline, CDR1 is MNHEY and CDR2 SMNVEV (reference sequence). V lost 6 bases, J lost 5 bases, and 13 bases lay in between. The CDR3 runs 13 residues.

This sequence joins TRBV2 and TRBJ1-4; perhaps TRBD1 as D (5 bases). Germline V gene data show CDR1 as SNHLY and CDR2 as FYNNEI. Trimming removed 7 bases at V and 8 bases at J, with 11 bases between. The CDR3 totals 12 residues. The CDR3 DNA follows: TGTGCCAGCAAGGCAGGGAGCGAAAAACTGTTTTTT. The encoded protein is CASKAGSEKLFF.

V is TRBV2 and J is TRBJ2-3; 8 nucleotides agree with TRBD1. CDR1 SNHLY and CDR2 FYNNEI come from the germline V gene. V shed 5 bases, J shed 3 bases, and the junction held 4 bases outside the gene matches. The CDR3 contains 14 residues. This chain's CDR3 is CASSYRDRTDTQYF. The DNA for the CDR3 is TGTGCCAGCAGTTACCGGGACAGGACAGATACGCAGTATTTT.

The chain is built from TRBV28 and TRBJ1-1, with D tentatively TRBD1 (6 bases). The CDR3 spans 18 residues. The germline CDR1 and CDR2 sequences are MDHEN and SYDVKM. V was pared by 2 bases and J by 1 base, with 20 bases between. The CDR3 protein is CASSLPQGPGRKNTEAFF. Written as DNA, the CDR3 is TGTGCCAGCAGTTTACCACAGGGCCCGGGGAGGAAGAACACTGAAGCTTTCTTT.

This chain joins TRBV19 and TRBJ2-7, with 13 bases identical to TRBD2. V lost 5 bases, J lost 1 base, and 5 bases stayed unmatched. Germline lookup yields CDR1 LNHDA and CDR2 SQIVND (reference sequence). CDR3 size: 16 residues. CDR3 DNA: TGTGCCAGTAGTTCCGGGACTAGCGGGAATTCCTACGAGCAGTACTTC. This translates into CASSSGTSGNSYEQYF.

The gene calls are TRBV19 and TRBJ2-5; the D call may be TRBD1 or TRBD2 (5 bases each). V lost 9 bases to trimming and J lost 5 bases, with 16 bases between them. The germline gives CDR1 LNHDA, CDR2 SQIVND (reference sequence). This CDR3 contains 13 residues. The CDR3 loop is CASRRGAGETQYF. CDR3 in DNA: TGTGCCAGCAGGCGAGGGGCCGGGGAGACCCAGTACTTC.